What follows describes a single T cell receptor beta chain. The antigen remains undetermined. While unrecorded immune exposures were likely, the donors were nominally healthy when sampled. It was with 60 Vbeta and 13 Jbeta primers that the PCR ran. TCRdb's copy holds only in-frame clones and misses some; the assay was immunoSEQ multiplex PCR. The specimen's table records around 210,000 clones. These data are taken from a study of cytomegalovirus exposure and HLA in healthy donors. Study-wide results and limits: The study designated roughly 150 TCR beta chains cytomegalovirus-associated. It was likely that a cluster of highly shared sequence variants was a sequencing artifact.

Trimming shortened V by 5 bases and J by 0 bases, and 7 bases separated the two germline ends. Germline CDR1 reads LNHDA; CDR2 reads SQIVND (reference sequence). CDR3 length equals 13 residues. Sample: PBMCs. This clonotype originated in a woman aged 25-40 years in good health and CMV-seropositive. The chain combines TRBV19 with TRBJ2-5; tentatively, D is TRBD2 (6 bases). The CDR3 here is CASSGDYQETQYF. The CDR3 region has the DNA TGTGCCAGTAGTGGGGACTACCAAGAGACCCAGTACTTC.